One and the same sample provided the 29 T cell receptor beta chains below, sequenced in a study of blood T cell repertoires in COVID-19. Only in-frame clones appear in the TCRdb table, and some are missing; sequencing was by immunoSEQ multiplex PCR. Altogether 200,000 to 250,000 clones are present, approximately 90% being singletons, with the ten largest covering approximately 2.5%. Material: peripheral blood. Receptors were obtained from a man aged 25 to 45 with COVID-19, enrolled during active disease.

In its sample, this clone was seen once. V and J are TRBV28 and TRBJ2-7, with 11 bases fitting TRBD1. V dropped 2 bases and J dropped 5; count of bases not matched to a gene: 2. The germline CDR1 and CDR2 sequences are MDHEN and SYDVKM. CDR3 size: 14 residues. The CDR3 region has the DNA TGTGCCAGCAGTTTAGGACAGGGGGCTGACGAGCAGTACTTC. Its protein product is CASSLGQGADEQYF.

J is TRBJ1-2 and V is TRBV10-3, with D possibly TRBD1 on 6 matching bases. This CDR3 is built from 15 residues. Trimming took 0 bases from V and 8 from J, leaving 16 bases between them. Germline V lookup: CDR1 ENHRY, CDR2 SYGVKD. The CDR3 bases are TGTGCCATCAGTGAGTCTGGGGGCGTCGGCTTCGGCTACACCTTC. Its protein product is CAISESGGVGFGYTF.

The chain employs TRBV7-3 and TRBJ1-1, with D possibly being TRBD1 (5 bases). The germline V gene encodes CDR1 SGHTA and CDR2 FQGTGA. V was trimmed by 4 bases and J by 4 bases, leaving 10 bases between them. The CDR3 contains 13 residues. CDR3 DNA: TGTGCCAGCAGCTCTCCGGGGGGCACTGAAGCTTTCTTT. It specifies CASSSPGGTEAFF.

The rearrangement joins TRBV2 to TRBJ1-5; no clear D gene. V was trimmed by 1 base and J by 0 bases, leaving 7 bases between them. The CDR3 sequence is 15 residues long. Germline V gives CDR1 SNHLY, CDR2 FYNNEI. CDR3 loop: CASSEVVNSNQPQHF. Here the CDR3 DNA reads TGTGCCAGCAGTGAAGTAGTTAATAGCAATCAGCCCCAGCATTTT.

This chain uses TRBV4-1 with TRBJ1-2; the D gene is possibly TRBD1 (6 bases). Trimming took 1 base from V and 2 from J, leaving 17 bases between them. The CDR3 is 17 residues long. CDR1 and CDR2 from the germline V gene are MGHRA and YSYEKL. The CDR3 loop is CASSQVNEWTDNYGYTF. The CDR3 DNA reads TGCGCCAGCAGCCAAGTTAACGAATGGACAGACAACTATGGCTACACCTTC.

This rearrangement joins TRBV19 to TRBJ1-1, with 11 bases fitting TRBD1. The CDR3 is made up of 15 amino acids. Germline CDR1 LNHDA, CDR2 SQIVND (reference sequence). J was trimmed by 4 bases and V by 1 base; bases with no gene match: 2. This chain's CDR3 is CASSIGTGGTTEAFF. The DNA of the CDR3 is TGTGCCAGTAGTATAGGGACAGGGGGCACCACTGAAGCTTTCTTT.

The rearrangement joins TRBV12-3 or TRBV12-4 to TRBJ1-1; 7 bases match TRBD1. The CDR3 length is 13 residues. The V and J ends lost 3 bases and 7 bases, in that order; junction bases with no gene match: 5. The CDR3, as DNA: TGTGCCAGCAGTTTTCGGAGACAGGGTGAAGCTTTCTTT. This encodes CASSFRRQGEAFF.

The chain uses TRBV27 and TRBJ2-5; no clear D. Germline V lookup: CDR1 MNHEY, CDR2 SMNVEV (reference sequence). V was cut by 4 bases and J by 4 bases, with 10 bases left in between. The CDR3 has 13 residues. Here the CDR3 DNA reads TGTGCCAGCAGTTCGAGGATAGGAGAGACCCAGTACTTC. Translation gives CASSSRIGETQYF.

The gene calls are TRBV9 and TRBJ1-1; a possible D gene is TRBD1 (6 bases). CDR1 SGDLS and CDR2 YYNGEE come from the germline V gene. Between the trimmed V and J ends, which lost 3 bases and 1 base, there was a span of 13 bases. This CDR3 is built from 15 residues. The CDR3 DNA reads TGTGCCAGCAGCGCCCTACAGGGCACGAACACTGAAGCTTTCTTT. As protein: CASSALQGTNTEAFF. Using reference TRBV9 and TRBJ1-1 for the parts outside the CDR3, the full variable domain is DSGVTQTPKHLITATGQRVTLRCSPRSGDLSVYWYQQSLDQGLQFLIQYYNGEERAKGNILERFSAQQFPDLHSELNLSSLELGDSALYFCASSALQGTNTEAFFGQGTRLTVV.

The chain recombines TRBV5-6 with TRBJ2-7; possible D gene TRBD1, 6 bases. This CDR3 is 15 amino acids long. The germline V gene has CDR1 SGHDT and CDR2 YYEEEE. V was clipped by 4 bases and J by 2 bases, with 16 bases between them. The CDR3 is CASSPTSTGPYEQYF. The CDR3 region has the DNA TGTGCCAGCAGCCCCACCTCGACAGGACCCTACGAGCAGTACTTC.

The V gene is TRBV7-9, the J gene TRBJ1-4; a weak D match, TRBD1 (5 bases). CDR1 and CDR2 (germline): SEHNR, FQNEAQ (reference sequence). This CDR3 spans 18 amino acids. Trimming removed 4 bases at V and 0 bases at J, with 18 bases between. The CDR3 nucleotides are TGTGCCAGCAGCTCCCCGGGGGTGACAGTTGCAACTAATGAAAAACTGTTTTTT. Translating gives CASSSPGVTVATNEKLFF.

As concerns this clone: The same CDR3 can be traced to other DNA sequences in this sample. The rearrangement uses TRBV2 and TRBJ1-2; D may be TRBD1 (5 bases). Germline-derived CDR1 and CDR2 are SNHLY and FYNNEI. Between the trimmed V and J ends, which lost 4 bases and 2 bases, there was a span of 5 bases. The CDR3 is made up of 12 amino acids. CDR3 sequence reads: CASSGGNYGYTF. As DNA, the CDR3 is TGTGCCAGCAGTGGGGGCAACTATGGCTACACCTTC.

The chain is built from TRBV14 and TRBJ1-6; D remains ambiguous. The length of the CDR3 is 15 residues. V lost 0 bases to trimming and J lost 10 bases, with 13 bases between them. Germline loops: CDR1 SGHDN, CDR2 FVKESK. For the CDR3, the DNA is TGTGCCAGCAGCCAAGACCAACCCCCGCGGTCACCCCTCCACTTT. It is translated as CASSQDQPPRSPLHF.

The CDR3 loop is CASSDLLRGTYEQYF. DNA for the CDR3: TGTGCCAGTAGTGATCTTCTGAGGGGGACCTACGAGCAGTACTTC. The chain employs TRBV19 and TRBJ2-7; possibly TRBD1 for D (6 bases). The ends were cut back, 5 bases at V and 2 bases at J, with 16 bases in the middle. Germline V gives CDR1 LNHDA, CDR2 SQIVND (reference sequence). This CDR3 has 15 amino acids.

The rearrangement uses TRBV28 and TRBJ1-3; 8 bases line up with TRBD1. The CDR3 is 16 amino acids. Germline V lookup: CDR1 MDHEN, CDR2 SYDVKM. V shed 6 bases, J shed 0 bases, and the junction held 7 bases outside the gene matches. CDR3 in amino acids: CASRPGTGVSGNTIYF. DNA of the CDR3: TGTGCCAGCAGGCCCGGGACAGGAGTCTCTGGAAACACCATATATTTT.

V gene TRBV7-9 combines with J gene TRBJ2-5, with 7 bases matching TRBD1. V was pared by 5 bases and J by 1 base, with 10 bases of the junction left unmatched. CDR1 and CDR2 from the germline V gene are SEHNR and FQNEAQ (reference sequence). This CDR3 has 16 residues. CDR3 DNA: TGTGCCAGCAGCATAGGGACAGCAGGATCCCAAGAGACCCAGTACTTC. It specifies CASSIGTAGSQETQYF.

The gene calls are TRBV20-1 and TRBJ1-4, with D possibly TRBD1 on 5 matching bases. Germline CDR1 is DFQATT and CDR2 is SNEGSKA (reference sequence). The CDR3 is 16 amino acids. V was clipped by 3 bases and J by 0 bases, with 14 bases between them. CDR3 in amino acids: CSASSQTAATNEKLFF. The CDR3 DNA reads TGCAGTGCTAGTTCTCAGACAGCCGCAACTAATGAAAAACTGTTTTTT.

Written as DNA, the CDR3 is TGTGCCAGCAGTGCTACAGGTCGTACCCATAGCAATCAGCCCCAGCATTTT. Amino acids: CASSATGRTHSNQPQHF. V and J are TRBV6-2 or TRBV6-3 and TRBJ1-5, with D perhaps matching TRBD1 (5 bases). The V end lost 5 bases, the J end lost 0 bases, and 17 bases lay between the germline ends. This CDR3 spans 17 amino acids. The germline V gene has CDR1 MNHEY and CDR2 SVGEGT.

The chain links TRBV7-2 to TRBJ2-3, with 12 bases that match TRBD2. The length of the CDR3 is 17 residues. Germline CDR1 and CDR2: SGHTA and FQGNSA. After removal of 5 bases from V and 5 bases from J, the junction contained 11 bases not matched to a gene. The CDR3 spells CASSPSLLAGGVDTQYF. The CDR3 bases are TGTGCCAGCAGCCCTTCTCTACTAGCGGGGGGAGTAGATACGCAGTATTTT.

The chain links TRBV5-4 to TRBJ2-2, with D perhaps TRBD2 (6 bases). This CDR3 spans 16 amino acids. V was shortened by 1 base and J by 1 base, with 11 bases between the two germline ends. CDR1 and CDR2 from the germline V gene are SGHNT and YYREEE (reference sequence). CDR3 region: CASSLYGSGNTGELFF. CDR3 DNA sequence: TGTGCCAGCAGCTTGTATGGTAGCGGGAACACCGGGGAGCTGTTTTTT.

V and J are TRBV7-2 and TRBJ1-2; D gene ambiguous. Germline V gives CDR1 SGHTA, CDR2 FQGNSA. V lost 0 bases and J lost 8, with 13 bases in between. CDR3 length equals 14 residues. The CDR3 loop reads CASSLARRARGYTF. CDR3 sequence (DNA): TGTGCCAGCAGCTTAGCGCGGAGGGCACGAGGCTACACCTTC.

This chain connects TRBV20-1 to TRBJ2-3, with TRBD1 matching over 10 bases. The length of the CDR3 is 17 residues. CDR1 is DFQATT, CDR2 SNEGSKA, per germline (reference sequence). V lost 3 bases to trimming and J lost 2 bases; unmatched junction nucleotides: 11. CDR3 nucleotide sequence: TGCAGTGCTAGTGACCGGGACAGGGGATCTCCCACAGATACGCAGTATTTT. This translates into CSASDRDRGSPTDTQYF.

The chain uses TRBV5-1 and TRBJ2-7; no clear D. The length of the CDR3 is 15 residues. V was pared by 2 bases and J by 5 bases, with 17 bases between. Germline lookup yields CDR1 SGHRS and CDR2 YFSETQ. The CDR3 region has the DNA TGCGCCAGCAGCTTTACGGTCACGAATGTCGACGAGCAGTACTTC. It is translated as CASSFTVTNVDEQYF.

This clone was seen just once. The chain has TRBV19 and TRBJ2-7; 8 nucleotides match TRBD1. The germline V gene has CDR1 LNHDA and CDR2 SQIVND (reference sequence). V shed 5 bases and J 6 bases; nucleotides not matched to a gene: 9. There are 14 residues in the CDR3. The CDR3 bases are TGTGCCAGTAGTCACCAGGGGGCGGTGGCCGAGCAGTACTTC. This codes for CASSHQGAVAEQYF.

V is TRBV20-1 and J is TRBJ2-1; unclear D gene. The CDR3 is made up of 11 amino acids. Germline V CDR1 and CDR2: DFQATT, SNEGSKA (reference sequence). V dropped 1 base and J dropped 5 bases, with 3 bases sitting between them. The CDR3 nucleotides read TGCAGTGCTAGAGGGCACAATGAGCAGTTCTTC. It translates to CSARGHNEQFF.

The V gene is TRBV7-2, the J gene TRBJ2-2; D remains unclear. CDR1 SGHTA and CDR2 FQGNSA come from the germline V gene. The CDR3 has 14 amino acids. The germline V and J ends were trimmed by 3 bases and 3 bases, with 8 bases remaining between them. The chain's CDR3 is CASSLVTYTGELFF. The CDR3 coding sequence is TGTGCCAGCAGCTTGGTGACTTACACCGGGGAGCTGTTTTTT.

The chain recombines TRBV12-5 with TRBJ2-3; 12 positions match TRBD2. The germline gives CDR1 LGHNT, CDR2 FRNRAP. The CDR3 has 19 residues. The J segment lost 0 bases and the V segment lost 6 bases, leaving 13 bases of the junction unmatched. The CDR3 bases are TGTGCTAGTGGGAAGTCCAGACTAGCGGGGGCCCCTAGCACAGATACGCAGTATTTT. Its translation is CASGKSRLAGAPSTDTQYF.

This clone was counted a single time. The rearrangement links TRBV11-2 to TRBJ1-2, with D hard to call. CDR1 is SGHAT and CDR2 is FQNNGV in the germline V gene. This CDR3 comprises 14 residues. The ends were cut back, 1 base at V and 2 bases at J, with 8 bases in the middle. The CDR3 loop reads CASSLVTKNYGYTF. The CDR3 nucleotides read TGTGCCAGCAGCTTAGTTACAAAAAACTATGGCTACACCTTC.

This chain joins TRBV10-1 and TRBJ2-2, with D uncertain. This CDR3 is built from 11 residues. V was shortened by 3 bases and J by 7 bases, with 3 bases between the two germline ends. Germline lookup yields CDR1 WNHNN and CDR2 SYGVQD (reference sequence). The CDR3 bases are TGCGCCAGCAGTGACGGCGGGGAGCTGTTTTTT. It specifies CASSDGGELFF.